The rows below give T cell receptor beta chains drawn from one sample of a study of blood T cell repertoires in COVID-19. The data were produced by immunoSEQ multiplex PCR, yet TCRdb's version contains in-frame clones alone and is incomplete. Counted here are about 44,000 clones, around 94% occurring once; the ten biggest clones make up roughly 0.35%. Sequenced: peripheral blood. The origin of the receptors is a man aged 45-65 years with COVID-19, enrolled during active disease. CDR3s include the opening cysteine and the closing phenylalanine or tryptophan. D genes are given only for firm matches. Clone size is shown for a subset of rows, as once, few, many or a class of expanded clone.

TGTGCCAGCAGCCTGACGGGTGGAAACACCATATATTTT,CASSLTGGNTIYF,.,TRBV12-3/TRBV12-4,TRBJ1-3,once
TGTGCCAGCACTACCTGGGACAGGGGGCCAAGACAGCCCCAGCATTTT,CASTTWDRGPRQPQHF,TRBD1,TRBV27,TRBJ1-5,.
TGCAGCGTTAGAGCGGGAGTGGAAGAGACCCAGTACTTC,CSVRAGVEETQYF,TRBD2,TRBV29-1,TRBJ2-5,.
TGTGCCAGCAGTTCTCTACGGGGGGCCGGCGCTTTCTTT,CASSSLRGAGAFF,.,TRBV12-3/TRBV12-4,TRBJ1-1,.
TGTGCCAGCAGCCCAGGACTAGCGGGGAGCACAGATACGCAGTATTTT,CASSPGLAGSTDTQYF,TRBD2,TRBV7-2,TRBJ2-3,.
TGTGCCAGCAGCCCTGGCTTAGCGGGAGGGGGTGATACGCAGTATTTT,CASSPGLAGGGDTQYF,TRBD2,TRBV7-3,TRBJ2-3,.
TGCAGCGGCGACAGGGGTAATGAGCAGTTCTTC,CSGDRGNEQFF,TRBD1,TRBV29-1,TRBJ2-1,.
TGTGCCTGGAGTGACAACAGGGGCGAGCAGTACTTC,CAWSDNRGEQYF,TRBD1,TRBV30,TRBJ2-7,.
TGTGCCAGCAGTTCCGTCGGGACTAGCGACTACGAGCAGTACTTC,CASSSVGTSDYEQYF,TRBD2,TRBV28,TRBJ2-7,once
TGCGCCAGCAGCTTTAATACAGACGGGGAGGACTACACCTTC,CASSFNTDGEDYTF,.,TRBV5-1,TRBJ1-2,.
TGCGCCAGCAGCCAAGAAGGGGGCAAGGGCACTGAAGCTTTCTTT,CASSQEGGKGTEAFF,TRBD1,TRBV4-1,TRBJ1-1,once
TGTGCCAGCTCACCCGGCCGGGACAGGGGTGGAGATACGCAGTATTTT,CASSPGRDRGGDTQYF,TRBD1,TRBV18,TRBJ2-3,.
TGTGCCAGCAGTTTATCCGTTGCTGGAAACACCATATATTTT,CASSLSVAGNTIYF,.,TRBV28,TRBJ1-3,.
TGTGCCAGCAGTCCGGTCAGCGTCCGTAGCAATCAGCCCCAGCATTTT,CASSPVSVRSNQPQHF,.,TRBV27,TRBJ1-5,.
TGTGCCAGCAGTCCGCACAGGGGGCGCGGCTATGGCTACACCTTC,CASSPHRGRGYGYTF,TRBD1,TRBV6-5,TRBJ1-2,.
TGTGCCTGGTCCTTTTCCGGGACACCTACTATGAACACTGAAGCTTTCTTT,CAWSFSGTPTMNTEAFF,.,TRBV30,TRBJ1-1,.
TGTGCCATCAGTGAGCAAGGACAGGGTGGCGAAAAACTGTTTTTT,CAISEQGQGGEKLFF,TRBD1,TRBV10-3,TRBJ1-4,.
TGCGCCAGCAGCCAAGTTGTAAATCCAACTAATGAAAAACTGTTTTTT,CASSQVVNPTNEKLFF,.,TRBV4-1,TRBJ1-4,.
TGCGCCAGCAGCCAAGGCCGGGGATTACTAGCGGCTGCCCGAACTGGCGACGAGCAGTACTTC,CASSQGRGLLAAARTGDEQYF,TRBD2,TRBV4-1,TRBJ2-7,.
TGTGCCAGTAGTATTGGCAGAACCGGGACTCCCTCCAATGAGCAGTTCTTC,CASSIGRTGTPSNEQFF,.,TRBV19,TRBJ2-1,.
TGTGCCAGCAGGCGCGGAGAGACCCAGTACTTC,CASRRGETQYF,.,TRBV12-3/TRBV12-4,TRBJ2-5,.
TGTGCCAGTAGTATTCTGGACAGGATGAGGTCTGGCTACACCTTC,CASSILDRMRSGYTF,TRBD1,TRBV19,TRBJ1-2,.
TGCAGTGCTCGTGGGGGGGGAGAGAACACAGATACGCAGTATTTT,CSARGGGENTDTQYF,TRBD2,TRBV20-1,TRBJ2-3,.
TGTGCCAGCATGGCAGGGGTTAGGTTTGGCAATCAGCCCCAGCATTTT,CASMAGVRFGNQPQHF,.,TRBV28,TRBJ1-5,.
TGTGCCGGCAGGGGATCCGCCGGAGAGACCCAGTACTTC,CAGRGSAGETQYF,.,TRBV10-3,TRBJ2-5,.
TGTGCCACCAGTGATCCGGGCAGGGGAACTGAAGCTTTCTTT,CATSDPGRGTEAFF,.,TRBV24-1,TRBJ1-1,.
TGTGCCAGCAGCTTAGGCCTAACTGCGGGAGGGCAATCGGAAGAGCAGTACTTC,CASSLGLTAGGQSEEQYF,TRBD2,TRBV7-9,TRBJ2-7,.
TGCGCCAGCAGCTTCGGACCAGGGAACGAGCAGTACTTC,CASSFGPGNEQYF,.,TRBV5-1,TRBJ2-7,.
TGTGCCGCTCTTTCCCGGGGGTCCTACGAGCAGTACTTC,CAALSRGSYEQYF,.,TRBV6-5,TRBJ2-7,.
TGCAGCGTCCTAGCGGCGTTCGGGGACGAGCAGTACTTC,CSVLAAFGDEQYF,TRBD2,TRBV29-1,TRBJ2-7,.
TGTGCCAGCAGAGGAGGAAATAGCAATCAGCCCCAGCATTTT,CASRGGNSNQPQHF,.,TRBV28,TRBJ1-5,.
TGTGCCAGCAGTTACAGGGACCCGGGGGCCGGGGAGCTGTTTTTT,CASSYRDPGAGELFF,.,TRBV6-2/TRBV6-3,TRBJ2-2,few
TGTGCCAGCAGCGACCCGGGACTAGTGGTGACAGATACGCAGTATTTT,CASSDPGLVVTDTQYF,TRBD2,TRBV5-8,TRBJ2-3,.
TGTGCCAGCAGCCGAGGACACCAGGACTATGGCTACACCTTC,CASSRGHQDYGYTF,.,TRBV4-2,TRBJ1-2,few
TGTGCCAGCAGTGCCTTGGGACAGGGGGGCAATCAGCCCCAGCATTTT,CASSALGQGGNQPQHF,TRBD1,TRBV6-1,TRBJ1-5,.
TGTGCCAGCAGTCTCACAGGGGGCAATCAGCCCCAGCATTTT,CASSLTGGNQPQHF,TRBD1,TRBV6-5,TRBJ1-5,.
TGTGCCAGCAGTGAAGCCGGGACTAGGTTCTACGAGCAGTACTTC,CASSEAGTRFYEQYF,TRBD2,TRBV6-1,TRBJ2-7,.
TGCGCCAGCAGCCTCTGGGCAACAGGACCTAATAATTCACCCCTCCACTTT,CASSLWATGPNNSPLHF,.,TRBV4-1,TRBJ1-6,.
TGTGCCAGCAGCCCGAACGCGGGGTATGGCTACACCTTC,CASSPNAGYGYTF,.,TRBV7-9,TRBJ1-2,.
TGTGCCAGCAGTTCCCCAGGTCCCCTCAGCAATCAGCCCCAGCATTTT,CASSSPGPLSNQPQHF,.,TRBV28,TRBJ1-5,.